One and the same sample provided the 27 T cell receptor beta chains below, sequenced in a study of blood T cell repertoires in COVID-19. TCRdb keeps only in-frame clones here, not all; method: immunoSEQ multiplex PCR. This sample has about 70,000 clones, with over 75% found just once. Sequences were obtained from peripheral blood. The receptors stem from a human donor in a cohort sampled during active COVID-19.

This rearrangement joins TRBV11-3 to TRBJ1-4; D may be TRBD1 (6 bases). Per germline, CDR1 SGHNT and CDR2 YENEEA. V lost 4 bases and J lost 0, with 12 bases in between. There are 16 residues in the CDR3. The chain's CDR3 is CASSSGGHATNEKLFF. DNA of the CDR3: TGTGCCAGCAGCTCTGGGGGACACGCAACTAATGAAAAACTGTTTTTT.

The chain joins TRBV2 to TRBJ2-7, with a tentative D call TRBD1 (6 bases). CDR1 SNHLY and CDR2 FYNNEI come from the germline V gene. The length of the CDR3 is 14 residues. Trimming left V 6 bases short and J 4 bases short, with 16 bases between. CDR3 sequence (DNA): TGTGCCAGCAGCTCAGGGGCGGCAGGTTACGAGCAGTACTTC. This translates into CASSSGAAGYEQYF.

The V gene is TRBV7-9, the J gene TRBJ1-2; perhaps TRBD1 as D (5 bases). In germline, CDR1 is SEHNR, CDR2 FQNEAQ (reference sequence). The CDR3 length is 14 residues. Trimming removed 5 bases at V and 3 bases at J, with 13 bases between. CDR3 residues: CASSPDSQHYGYTF. The DNA for the CDR3 is TGTGCCAGCAGCCCCGACAGCCAGCACTATGGCTACACCTTC.

This clone was seen just once. This chain joins TRBV10-2 and TRBJ1-3; TRBD1 matches 7 bases. CDR1 and CDR2 (germline): WSHSY, SAAADI. V lost 8 bases to trimming and J lost 0 bases; unmatched junction nucleotides: 7. This CDR3 has 15 amino acids. CDR3 bases: TGCGCCAGCTCGGGACAGCAAAACTCTGGAAACACCATATATTTT. It codes for CASSGQQNSGNTIYF.

The V gene is TRBV5-1, the J gene TRBJ1-1; D ambiguous. This CDR3 contains 15 residues. In germline, CDR1 is SGHRS, CDR2 YFSETQ. Trimming removed 2 bases from V and 1 base from J, with 12 bases in between. As DNA, the CDR3 is TGCGCCAGCAGCTTTGCGGAGTTAGGGAACACTGAAGCTTTCTTT. This sequence encodes CASSFAELGNTEAFF.

This chain links TRBV6-5 with TRBJ2-7; maybe TRBD1 (6 bases). The length of the CDR3 is 14 residues. Germline V gene lookup returns CDR1 MNHEY and CDR2 SVGAGI. V shed 8 bases and J shed 2 bases, with 16 bases lying between them. The chain's CDR3 is CASLVAGATYEQYF. DNA for the CDR3: TGTGCCAGCCTCGTTGCAGGGGCCACCTACGAGCAGTACTTC.

The genes are TRBV11-2 and TRBJ2-7; the match to TRBD1 covers 9 bases. The CDR3 length is 18 residues. CDR1 and CDR2 from the germline V gene are SGHAT and FQNNGV. V trimming: 5 bases; J trimming: 3 bases; junction bases outside the gene matches: 17. CDR3 region: CASSEYHRDRVPHYEQYF. The DNA of the CDR3 is TGTGCCAGCAGCGAATACCACCGGGACAGGGTCCCCCACTACGAGCAGTACTTC.

Only a few counts were recorded for this clone. This chain links TRBV5-1 with TRBJ2-7; 9 bases fit TRBD2. The V and J ends lost 2 bases and 2 bases, in that order; junction bases with no gene match: 5. Germline assignment: CDR1 SGHRS and CDR2 YFSETQ. This CDR3 comprises 15 residues. CDR3 coding DNA: TGCGCCAGCAGCTTTACAGCGGGGGGACCCTACGAGCAGTACTTC. Encoded protein: CASSFTAGGPYEQYF.

V gene TRBV2 combines with J gene TRBJ1-1, with D unclear. Trimming stripped 5 bases from V and 2 bases from J, with 12 bases between. The germline CDR1 and CDR2 sequences are SNHLY and FYNNEI. This CDR3 has 14 amino acids. DNA of the CDR3: TGTGCCAGCAGTCTAAGCGGGCAAAACACTGAAGCTTTCTTT. It is translated as CASSLSGQNTEAFF.

The chain combines TRBV5-5 with TRBJ1-5; TRBD1 is a possible D gene (5 bases). Germline V gives CDR1 SGHKS, CDR2 YYEKEE (reference sequence). This CDR3 has 14 residues. Trimming left V 0 bases short and J 9 bases short, with 13 bases between. The CDR3 loop is CASSLAAGNLPQHF. CDR3 in DNA: TGTGCCAGCAGCTTGGCGGCAGGGAATTTGCCCCAGCATTTT.

The chain couples TRBV30 to TRBJ2-5; tentatively, D is TRBD2 (5 bases). Deletions cut 1 base from V and 7 bases from J, with 19 bases between. Germline V gives CDR1 GTSNPN, CDR2 SVGIG (reference sequence). This CDR3 region has 15 residues. For the CDR3, the DNA is TGTGCCTGGAGTGGCTTCCGGGGAACGGGTGGGACCCAGTACTTC. Protein product: CAWSGFRGTGGTQYF.

V usage is TRBV6-2 or TRBV6-3 and J usage is TRBJ2-2; 7 bases agree with TRBD2. Germline CDR1 reads MNHEY; CDR2 reads SVGEGT. The junction had 6 bases not matched to a gene; V was cut back by 4 bases and J by 4 bases. The CDR3 has 15 residues. In DNA, the CDR3 is TGTGCCAGCAGTTTGGAGCGGGGAAGCACCGGGGAGCTGTTTTTT. Its protein product is CASSLERGSTGELFF.

This rearrangement joins TRBV20-1 to TRBJ2-5; 8 nucleotides match TRBD2. After removal of 3 bases from V and 4 bases from J, the junction contained 13 bases not matched to a gene. The CDR3 extends over 16 amino acids. Germline V gives CDR1 DFQATT, CDR2 SNEGSKA (reference sequence). The CDR3 loop is CSASVPGGTTIETQYF. The CDR3 nucleotides are TGCAGTGCTAGTGTTCCGGGGGGGACAACAATAGAGACCCAGTACTTC.

The V and J genes are TRBV6-5 and TRBJ1-2; possible D gene TRBD1, 6 bases. Germline CDR1 and CDR2: MNHEY and SVGAGI. Deletions cut 8 bases from V and 5 bases from J, with 6 bases between. This CDR3 is 10 amino acids long. The CDR3 nucleotides read TGTGCCAGCGGACAGTATGGCTACACCTTC. As protein: CASGQYGYTF.

The CDR3 loop is CASSLEGQGTYGYTF. For the CDR3, the DNA is TGCGCCAGCAGCTTGGAGGGACAGGGGACCTATGGCTACACCTTC. The chain is built from TRBV5-1 and TRBJ1-2, with 10 bases fitting TRBD1. This CDR3 has 15 residues. The ends lost 0 bases at V and 4 bases at J; junction bases unmatched: 3. Germline V gene data show CDR1 as SGHRS and CDR2 as YFSETQ.

This sequence joins TRBV2 and TRBJ2-1; TRBD1 matches at 12 bases. Germline trimming cut 11 bases from V and 6 bases from J; bases unmatched to any gene: 5. The CDR3 spans 13 residues. Germline V gives CDR1 SNHLY, CDR2 FYNNEI. In DNA form, the CDR3 reads TGTGCCCAAGGGACAGGGGGCGGCAATGAGCAGTTCTTC. Amino acid sequence: CAQGTGGGNEQFF.

In its sample, this clone was seen once. The chain uses TRBV9 and TRBJ1-4; 7 nucleotides match TRBD1. Germline V gene sequence: CDR1 SGDLS, CDR2 YYNGEE. The CDR3 is 16 amino acids. Trimming took 0 bases from V and 5 from J; bases not matched to a gene: 7. CDR3 protein: CASSVGQGVWNEKLFF. The CDR3 nucleotides read TGTGCCAGCAGCGTAGGCCAGGGGGTATGGAATGAAAAACTGTTTTTT.

This chain joins TRBV5-4 and TRBJ2-5; 13 nucleotides line up with TRBD2. The CDR3 is 18 residues long. Germline CDR1 and CDR2: SGHNT and YYREEE (reference sequence). With V trimmed by 3 bases and J by 7 bases, 15 bases remained unmatched. CDR3 protein: CASSSGLAGSPSSGTQYF. CDR3 coding DNA: TGTGCCAGCAGCTCGGGACTAGCGGGGAGTCCCTCCTCGGGGACCCAGTACTTC.

The chain links TRBV27 to TRBJ1-6, with D unclear. Looked up from germline, CDR1 is MNHEY and CDR2 is SMNVEV (reference sequence). Trimming left V 3 bases short and J 10 bases short, with 10 bases between. CDR3 length: 13 residues. CDR3 sequence (DNA): TGTGCCAGCAGTTTGATGAGGGAGTCACCCCTCCACTTT. Translated: CASSLMRESPLHF.

This clone occurred a few times. V usage is TRBV19 and J usage is TRBJ2-7; D unresolved. This CDR3 region has 14 residues. Germline V gives CDR1 LNHDA, CDR2 SQIVND (reference sequence). Between the trimmed V and J ends, which lost 6 bases and 0 bases, there was a span of 12 bases. The CDR3 bases are TGTGCCAGTAGCGATCAAGCGAGCTCCTACGAGCAGTACTTC. Protein sequence: CASSDQASSYEQYF.

The chain joins TRBV7-9 to TRBJ2-1, with a tentative D call TRBD1 (5 bases). The CDR3 spans 14 residues. V was cut by 0 bases and J by 10 bases, with 13 bases left in between. Germline lookup yields CDR1 SEHNR and CDR2 FQNEAQ (reference sequence). CDR3: CASSLAGRTGEQFF. The CDR3 DNA follows: TGTGCCAGCAGCTTAGCGGGGCGGACCGGCGAGCAGTTCTTC. Full variable domain (rest looked up from reference TRBV7-9 and TRBJ2-1): DTGVSQNPRHKITKRGQNVTFRCDPISEHNRLYWYRQTLGQGPEFLTYFQNEAQLEKSRLLSDRFSAERPKGSFSTLEIQRTEQGDSAMYLCASSLAGRTGEQFFGPGTRLTVL.

The gene calls are TRBV27 and TRBJ1-5; D is possibly TRBD1 (6 bases). The V gene lost 2 bases and the J gene lost 7 bases, with 15 bases spanning the gap. Germline values: CDR1 MNHEY, CDR2 SMNVEV (reference sequence). CDR3 length: 15 amino acids. In DNA, the CDR3 is TGTGCCAGCAGTTTAGGGGGGGGCGTTGGACAGCCCCAGCATTTT. Translated: CASSLGGGVGQPQHF.

This chain joins TRBV6-5 and TRBJ1-2; 9 nucleotides line up with TRBD1. The CDR3 loop spans 14 amino acids. V shed 7 bases, J shed 3 bases, and the junction held 6 bases outside the gene matches. Looked up from germline, CDR1 is MNHEY and CDR2 is SVGAGI. Here the CDR3 DNA reads TGTGCCAGCATAGGGACAGGGAAACACTATGGCTACACCTTC. This codes for CASIGTGKHYGYTF.

The chain combines TRBV7-9 with TRBJ2-6, with D uncertain. CDR1 and CDR2 (germline): SEHNR, FQNEAQ (reference sequence). CDR3 size: 16 residues. With 7 bases removed from V and 0 bases from J, the gap between germline ends came to 13 bases. The CDR3 bases are TGTGCCAGCACGCTACGTGCCGACTCTGGGGCCAACGTCCTGACTTTC. It yields the protein CASTLRADSGANVLTF.

CDR3 amino acids: CASSYPTGAGANVLTF. As DNA, the CDR3 is TGTGCCAGCAGTTACCCGACAGGGGCTGGGGCCAACGTCCTGACTTTC. This chain connects TRBV6-6 to TRBJ2-6; 8 nucleotides match TRBD1. Trimming at V came to 2 bases and at J to 2 bases, leaving 2 bases not matched to a gene. Germline lookup yields CDR1 MNHNY and CDR2 SVGAGI (reference sequence). This CDR3 is built from 16 residues.

The rearrangement links TRBV20-1 to TRBJ1-2; 8 nucleotides agree with TRBD1. This CDR3 has 12 amino acids. V shed 3 bases and J 8 bases; nucleotides not matched to a gene: 5. Germline V gene lookup returns CDR1 DFQATT and CDR2 SNEGSKA (reference sequence). CDR3 sequence reads: CSASISGGGYTF. The CDR3 nucleotides read TGCAGTGCTAGTATATCAGGGGGCGGCTACACCTTC.

This clone was seen a few times. J is TRBJ1-5 and V is TRBV3-1 (or the pseudogene TRBV3-2); weak D call: TRBD1 (5 bases). V dropped 4 bases and J dropped 4 bases, with 11 bases sitting between them. The CDR3 covers 14 residues. CDR1 is LGHDT and CDR2 is YNNKEL in the germline V gene (reference sequence). CDR3 sequence (DNA): TGTGCCAGCAGCCCAGGGTTGCTTAATCAGCCCCAGCATTTT. Amino acids: CASSPGLLNQPQHF.